These T cell receptor beta chains were read from a single sample in a study of early T cells in non-severe SARS-CoV-2 infection. TCRdb independently ran MiXCR on the 5' RACE reads; one entry per CDR3 protein. The top ten hold 1.4% of the sample, which has more than 65,000 distinct CDR3 sequences, roughly 15% seen once. Input material: whole blood. The receptor set was obtained from an adult who was a healthcare worker with PCR-confirmed SARS-CoV-2 infection or an uninfected control (not recorded which). Each CDR3 is given with its conserved first and last residue.

>TRBV20-1|TRBJ1-6
CSARQGIGSPLHF
>TRBV6-4|TRBJ2-7
CASSDSAGETTYEQYF
>TRBV7-9|TRBJ1-2
CASSPQGPYGYTF
>TRBV12-3/TRBV12-4|TRBJ1-2
CASSPGQGKANYGYTF
>TRBV2|TRBJ2-1
CASSTDSSYNEQFF
>TRBV7-2|TRBJ2-7
CASSLGFGLSSWEQYF
>TRBV5-1|TRBJ2-6
CASSLAGSLVGANVLTF
>TRBV11-2|TRBJ2-5
CASSLSRDRQETQYF
>TRBV12-3/TRBV12-4|TRBJ2-1
CASKWTSEGEQFF
>TRBV7-9|TRBJ1-3
CASSVDTSGNTIYF
>TRBV19|TRBJ1-5
CASSRDRKHF
>TRBV6-5|TRBJ2-2
CASSYTILAGELFF
>TRBV18|TRBJ2-2
CASSPWDRMNTGELFF
>TRBV11-2|TRBJ2-5
CASSSTGSQETQYF
>TRBV29-1|TRBJ2-1
CSVGQGYGEQFF
>TRBV29-1|TRBJ2-1
CSVSGSGDEQFF
>TRBV20-1|TRBJ2-6
CSASPQGSGSGANVLTF
>TRBV10-3|TRBJ1-5
CAISARGDSNQPQHF
>TRBV6-6|TRBJ1-2
CASFPDKANYGYTF
>TRBV3-1|TRBJ1-3
CASSQDSRGYGNTIYF
>TRBV7-2|TRBJ1-5
CASSQGTGFQPQHF
>TRBV3-1|TRBJ1-1
CASSALTGAEAFF
>TRBV3-1|TRBJ2-1
CASSWTGTGTFNEQFF
>TRBV2|TRBJ2-3
CASSGFSGTDTQYF
>TRBV7-6|TRBJ2-7
CASSLGGGFSSYEQYF
>TRBV29-1|TRBJ1-2
CSVGQAPGDGYTF
>TRBV30|TRBJ1-1
CAWTGFNTEAFF
>TRBV9|TRBJ2-1
CASSVGFYEQFF
>TRBV12-3/TRBV12-4|TRBJ2-1
CASSGGTSGTYNEQFF
>TRBV30|TRBJ2-2
CAWSRTGFTGELFF
>TRBV12-3/TRBV12-4|TRBJ1-6
CASGPTGLPNSPLHF
>TRBV5-1|TRBJ2-2
CASGQGGNTGELFF
>TRBV12-3/TRBV12-4|TRBJ1-1
CASSLYRDVRGSTEAFF
>TRBV7-9|TRBJ2-3
CASSHIAGRLWDTQYF
>TRBV30|TRBJ1-1
CAWNPSAGTEAFF
>TRBV2|TRBJ1-1
CASNRVYGAEAFF
>TRBV29-1|TRBJ2-1
CSVEDLTSGAYNEQFF
>TRBV12-3/TRBV12-4|TRBJ1-3
CASSSWDSGNTIYF
>TRBV6-6|TRBJ2-7
CASSTQRSYEQYF
>TRBV14|TRBJ2-1
CASSQVHRYNEQFF
>TRBV5-1|TRBJ2-7
CASSLQMSYEEQYF
>TRBV28|TRBJ2-3
CASTLQPSSTDTQYF
>TRBV5-4|TRBJ2-5
CASSRSGGERETQYF
>TRBV20-1|TRBJ2-3
CSARPNTDTQYF
>TRBV5-1|TRBJ2-5
CASSLTGGQQETQYF
>TRBV11-2|TRBJ2-7
CASSFSGPFGEQYF
>TRBV9|TRBJ1-1
CASSVLPTGENTEAFF
>TRBV10-3|TRBJ2-3
CAISEGTSADTQYF
>TRBV6-2/TRBV6-3|TRBJ2-7
CASSPTVYEQYF
>TRBV19|TRBJ2-5
CASSNGQSGRETQYF
>TRBV12-5|TRBJ2-3
CASARRGGLSTDTQYF
>TRBV7-9|TRBJ2-3
CASSLGAPDTQYF